The 24 T cell receptor beta chains below were found in one sample sequenced in a study of T-cell reconstitution after alpha-beta-depleted transplantation in children. It was with unique molecular identifiers that the TCRbeta library was prepared. TCRdb re-called the PCR reads with MiXCR, one entry per CDR3 protein. The sample carries approximately 490,000 distinct CDR3 sequences, around 12% recorded once. The sample here was PBMCs from the stem cell graft donor, taken from the stem cell graft. All receptors come from a human donor who donated a stem cell graft to a child with combined immunodeficiency.

The V and J genes are TRBV27 and TRBJ2-7, with D uncertain. V lost 5 bases, J lost 3 bases, and 14 bases lay in between. The CDR3 has 14 amino acids. The V gene's germline CDR1 is MNHEY and CDR2 SMNVEV (reference sequence). This CDR3 reads CASSTRTDLYEQYF. The CDR3 coding sequence is TGTGCCAGCAGTACCAGGACGGACCTCTACGAGCAGTACTTC.

This clonotype has just a few counts. V and J are TRBV7-9 and TRBJ2-1; tentatively, D is TRBD2 (6 bases). Germline V gives CDR1 SEHNR, CDR2 FQNEAQ (reference sequence). Trimming pared 0 bases from V and 15 bases from J, leaving 18 bases between. The CDR3 is made up of 14 amino acids. The CDR3 spells CASSLANRDSGRFF. CDR3 bases: TGTGCCAGCAGCTTAGCAAACCGGGACTCCGGACGGTTCTTC.

This clonotype occurred many times. This rearrangement joins TRBV9 to TRBJ1-5; no firm D call. Germline assignment: CDR1 SGDLS and CDR2 YYNGEE. The CDR3 covers 15 residues. Deletions cut 0 bases from V and 0 bases from J, with 7 bases between. CDR3 in amino acids: CASSVGHYSNQPQHF. The CDR3 DNA follows: TGTGCCAGCAGCGTAGGGCACTATAGCAATCAGCCCCAGCATTTT.

This clonotype was found many times. The rearrangement joins TRBV4-3 to TRBJ2-2; D may be TRBD2 (6 bases). The germline V and J ends were trimmed by 4 bases and 7 bases, with 16 bases remaining between them. CDR3 length equals 15 residues. Per the germline V gene, CDR1 is LGHNA and CDR2 is YSLEER. The CDR3 DNA follows: TGCGCCAGCAGCCCGACCTCCGGGACTTTCGGGGAGCTGTTTTTT. It encodes CASSPTSGTFGELFF.

This clonotype was recorded at least ten times. This chain uses TRBV5-1 with TRBJ2-3; no clear D gene. CDR1 is SGHRS, CDR2 YFSETQ, per germline. This CDR3 is built from 15 residues. V was pared by 0 bases and J by 3 bases, with 11 bases between. DNA for the CDR3: TGCGCCAGCAGCTTGGCCAACAGTGAGACAGATACGCAGTATTTT. Encoded protein: CASSLANSETDTQYF.

The rearrangement uses TRBV18 and TRBJ2-5; D is undetermined. Germline CDR1 reads KGHSH; CDR2 reads LQKENI. Trimming stripped 3 bases from V and 2 bases from J, with 7 bases between. The CDR3 totals 13 residues. This chain's CDR3 is CASSPERQETQYF. CDR3 in DNA: TGTGCCAGCTCACCGGAAAGGCAAGAGACCCAGTACTTC.

The chain joins TRBV5-1 to TRBJ1-6, with 8 bases aligning to TRBD1. V gave up 4 bases and J gave up 8 bases; unmatched junction bases: 11. CDR1 is SGHRS, CDR2 YFSETQ, per germline. CDR3 size: 16 residues. The CDR3 region has the DNA TGCGCCAGCAGCCAACGTTCGACAGGGGTGGATTCACCCCTCCACTTT. It specifies CASSQRSTGVDSPLHF.

This clonotype was seen more than once but under ten times. The chain uses TRBV30 and TRBJ2-1; the D call may be TRBD1 or TRBD2 (5 bases each). Trimming took off 5 bases at V and 8 bases at J, with 13 bases between the two ends. The CDR3 totals 12 residues. Per germline, CDR1 GTSNPN and CDR2 SVGIG (reference sequence). The CDR3 is CAWVRLGDEQFF. CDR3 bases: TGTGCCTGGGTACGGTTGGGGGATGAGCAGTTCTTC.

J is TRBJ2-1 and V is TRBV12-3 or TRBV12-4; D possibly uses TRBD1 or TRBD2 (6 bases each). CDR3 length equals 16 residues. V lost 4 bases to trimming and J lost 4 bases, with 17 bases between them. This CDR3 reads CASSWGAGVVYNEQFF. The DNA of the CDR3 is TGTGCCAGCAGTTGGGGGGCAGGGGTGGTTTACAATGAGCAGTTCTTC.

This sequence joins TRBV7-8 and TRBJ1-1; a weak D match, TRBD1 (6 bases). Germline V gene lookup returns CDR1 SGHVS and CDR2 FQNEAQ. The CDR3 sequence is 13 residues long. Trimming took off 5 bases at V and 6 bases at J, with 13 bases between the two ends. The CDR3 DNA follows: TGTGCCAGCAGCCCCCGGGGGGCGGCTGAAGCTTTCTTT. This sequence encodes CASSPRGAAEAFF.

A few counts support this clonotype. V usage is TRBV7-8 and J usage is TRBJ1-2; the match to TRBD1 covers 7 bases. CDR1 SGHVS and CDR2 FQNEAQ come from the germline V gene. The length of the CDR3 is 14 residues. Trimming took 5 bases from V and 5 from J; bases not matched to a gene: 8. The CDR3 is CASSRTGSGYGYTF. CDR3 bases: TGTGCCAGCAGCAGGACAGGTTCAGGATATGGCTACACCTTC.

This clonotype has more than one count but fewer than ten. This chain connects TRBV20-1 to TRBJ1-1, with TRBD1 matching over 7 bases. J was trimmed by 3 bases and V by 0 bases; bases with no gene match: 7. The CDR3 loop spans 15 amino acids. Germline V gives CDR1 DFQATT, CDR2 SNEGSKA (reference sequence). The CDR3: CSARDSGQDYTEAFF. The CDR3 bases are TGCAGTGCTAGAGATTCCGGACAGGACTACACTGAAGCTTTCTTT.

This clonotype was seen only a few times. The chain links TRBV27 to TRBJ2-1; 9 bases line up with TRBD2. The CDR3 length is 19 residues. Germline CDR1 reads MNHEY; CDR2 reads SMNVEV (reference sequence). V lost 1 base, J lost 7 bases, and 17 bases stayed unmatched. CDR3: CASSLFVEREAHWTNEQFF. CDR3 in DNA: TGTGCCAGCAGTTTATTCGTGGAGCGGGAGGCCCACTGGACGAATGAGCAGTTCTTC.

In this sample, this clonotype turned up many times. The rearrangement joins TRBV24-1 to TRBJ2-2; no definite D call. CDR3 length: 15 amino acids. V lost 0 bases to trimming and J lost 1 base, with 5 bases between them. Germline V gives CDR1 KGHDR, CDR2 SFDVKD. CDR3 protein: CATSDLGQNTGELFF. DNA of the CDR3: TGTGCCACCAGTGATTTGGGGCAGAACACCGGGGAGCTGTTTTTT.

This chain uses TRBV29-1 with TRBJ2-3; D ambiguous. The germline V gene has CDR1 SQVTM and CDR2 ANQGSEA. With 4 bases removed from V and 2 bases from J, the gap between germline ends came to 7 bases. This CDR3 comprises 12 residues. The CDR3 bases are TGCAGCGTTGGCGGCAACACAGATACGCAGTATTTT. Its protein is CSVGGNTDTQYF.

The genes are TRBV18 and TRBJ2-1, with 9 bases fitting TRBD2. V shed 3 bases and J 10 bases; nucleotides not matched to a gene: 10. CDR1 and CDR2 from the germline V gene are KGHSH and LQKENI. The CDR3 contains 15 residues. The CDR3 DNA reads as TGTGCCAGCTCACCGAGCGGGGGGCTTTCCATAGAGCAGTTCTTC. This encodes CASSPSGGLSIEQFF. Full variable domain (remainder filled in from reference TRBV18 and TRBJ2-1): NAGVMQNPRHLVRRRGQEARLRCSPMKGHSHVYWYRQLPEEGLKFMVYLQKENIIDESGMPKERFSAEFPKEGPSILRIQQVVRGDSAAYFCASSPSGGLSIEQFFGPGTRLTVL.

Many counts were recorded for this clonotype. The rearrangement joins TRBV20-1 to TRBJ2-1; D could derive from TRBD1 or TRBD2 (6 bases each). V dropped 5 bases and J dropped 0 bases, with 14 bases sitting between them. This CDR3 spans 15 amino acids. Germline CDR1 and CDR2: DFQATT and SNEGSKA (reference sequence). The CDR3 nucleotides are TGCAGTGCTCAAGGGGGGAAGAGCTCCTACAATGAGCAGTTCTTC. It codes for CSAQGGKSSYNEQFF.

The chain employs TRBV11-2 and TRBJ2-1; TRBD1 matches 7 bases. The CDR3 extends over 15 amino acids. CDR1 is SGHAT, CDR2 FQNNGV, per germline. Losses at the gene ends were 5 bases for V and 4 bases for J; bases not matched to a gene: 8. Here the CDR3 reads CASSTRDSIYNEQFF. The CDR3 DNA sequence: TGTGCCAGCAGCACCCGGGACAGTATTTACAATGAGCAGTTCTTC.

This clonotype was seen at least ten times. J is TRBJ1-6 and V is TRBV12-3 or TRBV12-4; no clear D gene. The CDR3 spans 14 residues. Trimming shortened V by 7 bases and J by 7 bases, and 14 bases separated the two germline ends. CDR3 amino acids: CASTLAGWNSPLHF. CDR3 nucleotide sequence: TGTGCCAGCACCCTAGCTGGGTGGAATTCACCCCTCCACTTT.

In its sample, this clonotype was seen a few times. The chain recombines TRBV5-1 with TRBJ2-1; TRBD2 matches at 8 bases. Germline CDR1 is SGHRS and CDR2 is YFSETQ. The CDR3 has 15 residues. Losses at the gene ends were 4 bases for V and 7 bases for J; bases not matched to a gene: 10. CDR3 region: CASSLRGGGMNEQFF. Here the CDR3 DNA reads TGCGCCAGCAGCCTCCGGGGGGGAGGGATGAATGAGCAGTTCTTC.

This clonotype has just a few counts. The rearrangement uses TRBV11-2 and TRBJ2-7; D not resolved. Trimming took off 1 base at V and 2 bases at J, with 9 bases between the two ends. Germline V lookup: CDR1 SGHAT, CDR2 FQNNGV. This CDR3 contains 14 residues. CDR3: CASSLVPRAYEQYF. The CDR3 DNA reads as TGTGCCAGCAGCTTAGTTCCCCGGGCCTACGAGCAGTACTTC.

This clonotype was observed a few times. The chain couples TRBV21-1 to TRBJ2-1; TRBD2 is the table's D call and was not checked against the DNA. TRBV21-1 is a recognized pseudogene. The CDR3 is 20 residues long. This CDR3 is CASSPNQEGLAGGLYNEQFF. The CDR3 region has the DNA TGTGCCAGCAGCCCAAACCAAGAGGGACTAGCGGGAGGGTTATACAATGAGCAGTTCTTC.

The CDR3 nucleotides read TGCGCCAGCAGCCAATTAACAGGCGGGAGCTCCTACGAGCAGTACTTC. Translating gives CASSQLTGGSSYEQYF. The chain couples TRBV4-1 to TRBJ2-7; 7 nucleotides line up with TRBD2. The CDR3 loop spans 16 amino acids. J lost 0 bases, V lost 2 bases, and 7 bases had no gene match. CDR1 and CDR2 (germline): MGHRA, YSYEKL.

The rearrangement joins TRBV5-1 to TRBJ2-1, with 10 positions matching TRBD2. Trimming at V came to 3 bases and at J to 7 bases, leaving 10 bases not matched to a gene. The CDR3 spans 16 residues. From germline, CDR1 is SGHRS and CDR2 YFSETQ. Here the CDR3 reads CASSSDPSGSWNEQFF. CDR3 sequence (DNA): TGCGCCAGCAGCTCGGATCCTAGCGGGAGTTGGAATGAGCAGTTCTTC.